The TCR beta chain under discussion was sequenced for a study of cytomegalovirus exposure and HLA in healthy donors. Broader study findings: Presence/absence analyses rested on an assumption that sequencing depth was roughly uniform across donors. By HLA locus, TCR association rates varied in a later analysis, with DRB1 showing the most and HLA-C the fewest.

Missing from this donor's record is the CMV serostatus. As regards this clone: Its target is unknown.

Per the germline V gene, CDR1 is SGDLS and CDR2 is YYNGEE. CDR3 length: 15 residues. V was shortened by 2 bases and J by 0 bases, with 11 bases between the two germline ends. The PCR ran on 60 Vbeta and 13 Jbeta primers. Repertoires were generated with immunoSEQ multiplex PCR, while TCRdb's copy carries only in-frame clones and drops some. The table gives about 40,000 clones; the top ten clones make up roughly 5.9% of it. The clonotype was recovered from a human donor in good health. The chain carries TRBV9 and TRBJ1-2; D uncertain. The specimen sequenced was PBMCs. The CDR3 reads CASSVGLGANYGYTF. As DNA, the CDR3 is TGTGCCAGCAGCGTGGGGTTGGGAGCTAACTATGGCTACACCTTC.